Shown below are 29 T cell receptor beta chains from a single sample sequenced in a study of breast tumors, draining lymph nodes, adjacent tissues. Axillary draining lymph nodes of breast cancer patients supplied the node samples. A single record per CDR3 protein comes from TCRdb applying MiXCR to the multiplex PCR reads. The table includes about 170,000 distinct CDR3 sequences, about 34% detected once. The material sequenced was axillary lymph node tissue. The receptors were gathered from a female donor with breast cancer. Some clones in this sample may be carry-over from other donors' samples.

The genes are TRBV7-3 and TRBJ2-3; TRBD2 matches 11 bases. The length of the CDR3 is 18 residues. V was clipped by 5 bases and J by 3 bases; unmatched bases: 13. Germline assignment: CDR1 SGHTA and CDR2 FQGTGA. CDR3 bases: TGTGCCAGCAGCGTACCGAAGAGACTAGCGGGACTGACAGATACGCAGTATTTT. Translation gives CASSVPKRLAGLTDTQYF.

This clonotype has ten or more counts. CDR3 in amino acids: CASRANYGYTF. The CDR3 DNA is TGTGCCAGCAGAGCTAACTATGGCTACACCTTC. The chain recombines TRBV28 with TRBJ1-2; D remains ambiguous. The ends were cut back, 6 bases at V and 0 bases at J, with 2 bases in the middle. The CDR3 runs 11 residues. In germline, CDR1 is MDHEN, CDR2 SYDVKM.

The CDR3 region is CASSLGHRGQPQHF. The CDR3 DNA follows: TGTGCCAGCAGCTTGGGACATCGGGGACAGCCCCAGCATTTT. The chain is built from TRBV7-2 and TRBJ1-5; a possible D gene is TRBD1 (6 bases). CDR1 is SGHTA and CDR2 is FQGNSA in the germline V gene. The length of the CDR3 is 14 residues. V lost 3 bases and J lost 7, with 13 bases in between.

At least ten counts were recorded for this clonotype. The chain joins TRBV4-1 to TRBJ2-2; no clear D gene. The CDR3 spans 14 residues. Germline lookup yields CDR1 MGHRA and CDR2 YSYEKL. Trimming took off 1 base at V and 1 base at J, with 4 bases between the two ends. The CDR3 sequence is CASSQGQNTGELFF. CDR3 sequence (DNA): TGCGCCAGCAGCCAAGGGCAGAACACCGGGGAGCTGTTTTTT.

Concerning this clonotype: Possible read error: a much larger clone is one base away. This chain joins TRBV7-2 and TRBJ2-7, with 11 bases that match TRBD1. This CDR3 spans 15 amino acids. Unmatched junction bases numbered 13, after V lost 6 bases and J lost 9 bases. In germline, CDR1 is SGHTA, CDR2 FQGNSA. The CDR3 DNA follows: TGTGCCAGCAGTTGGGGGACAGGGGGGACGAGAGGGCAGTACTTC. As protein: CASSWGTGGTRGQYF.

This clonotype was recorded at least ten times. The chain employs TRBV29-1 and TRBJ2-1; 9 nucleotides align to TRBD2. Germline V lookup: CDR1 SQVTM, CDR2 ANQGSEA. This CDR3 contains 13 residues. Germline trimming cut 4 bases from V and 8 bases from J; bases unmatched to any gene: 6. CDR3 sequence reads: CSVARGGLDEQFF. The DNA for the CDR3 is TGCAGCGTTGCGCGGGGGGGCCTGGATGAGCAGTTCTTC.

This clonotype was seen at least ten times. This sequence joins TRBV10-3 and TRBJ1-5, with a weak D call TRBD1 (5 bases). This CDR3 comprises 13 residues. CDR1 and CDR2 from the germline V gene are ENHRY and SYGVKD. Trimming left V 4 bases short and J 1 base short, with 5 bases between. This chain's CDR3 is CAISGDSNQPQHF. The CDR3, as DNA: TGTGCCATCAGTGGGGACAGCAATCAGCCCCAGCATTTT.

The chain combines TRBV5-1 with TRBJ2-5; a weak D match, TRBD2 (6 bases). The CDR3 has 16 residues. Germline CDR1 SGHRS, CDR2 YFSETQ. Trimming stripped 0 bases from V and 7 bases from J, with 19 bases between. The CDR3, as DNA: TGCGCCAGCAGCTTGGAAGTAGTGGGAGGCCCGAGGACCCAGTACTTC. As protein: CASSLEVVGGPRTQYF.

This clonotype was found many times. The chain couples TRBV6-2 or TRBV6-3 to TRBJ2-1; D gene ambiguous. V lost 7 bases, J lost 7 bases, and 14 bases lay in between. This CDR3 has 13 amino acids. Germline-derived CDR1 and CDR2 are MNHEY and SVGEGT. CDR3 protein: CASTWRSGNEQFF. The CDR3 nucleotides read TGTGCCAGCACGTGGCGGAGTGGGAATGAGCAGTTCTTC.

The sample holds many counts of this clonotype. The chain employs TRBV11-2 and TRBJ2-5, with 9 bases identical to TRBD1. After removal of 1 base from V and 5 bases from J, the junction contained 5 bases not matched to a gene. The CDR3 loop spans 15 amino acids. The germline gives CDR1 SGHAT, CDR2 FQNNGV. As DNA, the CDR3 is TGTGCCAGCAGCTTAGGGGACAGGGACTCGGAGACCCAGTACTTC. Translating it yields CASSLGDRDSETQYF.

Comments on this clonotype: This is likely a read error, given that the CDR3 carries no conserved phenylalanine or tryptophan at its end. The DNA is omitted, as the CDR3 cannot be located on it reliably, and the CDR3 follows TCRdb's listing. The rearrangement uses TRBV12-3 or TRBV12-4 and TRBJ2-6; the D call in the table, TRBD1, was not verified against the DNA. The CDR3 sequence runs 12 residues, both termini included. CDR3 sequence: CASSARQGVSGS.

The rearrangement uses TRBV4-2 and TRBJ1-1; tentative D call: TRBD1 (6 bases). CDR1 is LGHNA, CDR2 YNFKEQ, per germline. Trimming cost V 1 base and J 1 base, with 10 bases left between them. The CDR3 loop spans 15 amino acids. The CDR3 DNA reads TGTGCCAGCAGCCAAGCCCCGGACAGGAACACTGAAGCTTTCTTT. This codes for CASSQAPDRNTEAFF.

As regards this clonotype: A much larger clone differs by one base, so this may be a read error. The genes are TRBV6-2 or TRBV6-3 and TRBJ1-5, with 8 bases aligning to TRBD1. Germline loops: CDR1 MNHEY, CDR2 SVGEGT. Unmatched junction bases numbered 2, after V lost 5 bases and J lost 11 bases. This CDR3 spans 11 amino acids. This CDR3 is CASSHRGTQHF. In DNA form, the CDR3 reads TGTGCCAGCAGTCACAGGGGGACCCAGCATTTT.

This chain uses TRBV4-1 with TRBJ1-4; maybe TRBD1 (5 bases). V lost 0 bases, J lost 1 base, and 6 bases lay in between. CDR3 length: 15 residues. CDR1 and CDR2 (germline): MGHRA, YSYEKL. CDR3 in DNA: TGCGCCAGCAGCCAAGAGGGGGAAACTAATGAAAAACTGTTTTTT. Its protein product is CASSQEGETNEKLFF.

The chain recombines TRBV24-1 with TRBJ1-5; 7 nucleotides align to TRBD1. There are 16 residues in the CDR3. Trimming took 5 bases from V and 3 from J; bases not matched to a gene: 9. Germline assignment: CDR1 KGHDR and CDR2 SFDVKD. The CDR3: CATSGGQWYPNQPQHF. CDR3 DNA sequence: TGTGCCACCAGTGGGGGACAGTGGTATCCCAATCAGCCCCAGCATTTT.

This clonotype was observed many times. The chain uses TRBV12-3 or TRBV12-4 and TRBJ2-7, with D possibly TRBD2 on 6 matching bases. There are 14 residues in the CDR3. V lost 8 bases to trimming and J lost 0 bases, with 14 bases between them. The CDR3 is CASRSGTLSYEQYF. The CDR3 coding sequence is TGTGCCAGCCGGTCCGGGACTCTCTCCTACGAGCAGTACTTC.

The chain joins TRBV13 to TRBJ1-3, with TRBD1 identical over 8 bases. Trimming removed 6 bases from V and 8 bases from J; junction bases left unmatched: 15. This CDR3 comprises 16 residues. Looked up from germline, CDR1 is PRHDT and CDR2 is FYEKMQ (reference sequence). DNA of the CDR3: TGTGCCAGCAGGAGAACAGGGGGTAACTATGGCTACACCATATATTTT. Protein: CASRRTGGNYGYTIYF.

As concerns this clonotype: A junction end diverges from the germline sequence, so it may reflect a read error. The CDR3 region is CSVEDPGQGSHEQLF. The DNA of the CDR3 is TGCAGCGTTGAGGATCCGGGGCAGGGTTCCCATGAGCAGCTCTTC. This chain uses TRBV29-1 with TRBJ2-1; D may be TRBD1 or TRBD2 (5 bases each). The CDR3 runs 15 residues. Germline loops: CDR1 SQVTM, CDR2 ANQGSEA.

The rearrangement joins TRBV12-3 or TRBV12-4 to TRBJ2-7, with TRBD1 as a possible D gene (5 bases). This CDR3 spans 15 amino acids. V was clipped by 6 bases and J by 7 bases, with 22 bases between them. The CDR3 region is CASRDTGLFGREQYF. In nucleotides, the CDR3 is TGTGCCAGCAGAGACACAGGTCTATTCGGTCGGGAGCAGTACTTC.

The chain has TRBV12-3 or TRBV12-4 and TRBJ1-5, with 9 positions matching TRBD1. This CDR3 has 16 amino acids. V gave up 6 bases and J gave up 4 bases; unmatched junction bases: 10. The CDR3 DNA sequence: TGTGCCAGCAGCCTGTGGACAGGGGCCACGAATCAGCCCCAGCATTTT. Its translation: CASSLWTGATNQPQHF.

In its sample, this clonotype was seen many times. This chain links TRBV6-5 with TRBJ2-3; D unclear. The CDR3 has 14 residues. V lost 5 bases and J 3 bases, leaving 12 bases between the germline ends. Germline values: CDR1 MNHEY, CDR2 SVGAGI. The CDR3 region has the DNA TGTGCCAGCAGTCACCGGGCCGGGACAGATACGCAGTATTTT. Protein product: CASSHRAGTDTQYF.

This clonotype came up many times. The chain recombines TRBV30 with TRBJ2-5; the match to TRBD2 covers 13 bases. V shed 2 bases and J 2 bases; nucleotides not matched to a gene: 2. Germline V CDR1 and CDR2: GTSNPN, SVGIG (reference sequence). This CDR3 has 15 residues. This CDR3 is CAWSWTSGRQETQYF. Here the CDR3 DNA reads TGTGCCTGGAGTTGGACTAGCGGGAGACAAGAGACCCAGTACTTC.

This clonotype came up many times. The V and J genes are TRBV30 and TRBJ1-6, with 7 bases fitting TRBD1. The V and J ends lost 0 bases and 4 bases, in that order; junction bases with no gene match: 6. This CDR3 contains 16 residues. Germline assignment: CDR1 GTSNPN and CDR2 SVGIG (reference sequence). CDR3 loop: CAWSVPTGMYNSPLHF. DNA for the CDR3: TGTGCCTGGAGTGTACCGACAGGGATGTATAATTCACCCCTCCACTTT.

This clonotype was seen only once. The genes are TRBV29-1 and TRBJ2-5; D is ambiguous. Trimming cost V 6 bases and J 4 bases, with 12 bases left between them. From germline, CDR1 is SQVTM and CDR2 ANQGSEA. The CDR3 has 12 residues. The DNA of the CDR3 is TGCAGCGTCGTTGGGTGGGGAGAGACCCAGTACTTC. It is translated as CSVVGWGETQYF.

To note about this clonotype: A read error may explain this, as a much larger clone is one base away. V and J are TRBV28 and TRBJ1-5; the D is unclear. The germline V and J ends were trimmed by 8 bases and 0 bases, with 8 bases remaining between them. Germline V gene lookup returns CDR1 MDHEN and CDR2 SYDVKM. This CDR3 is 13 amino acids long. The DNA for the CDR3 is TGTGCCAGCGAGCGGGCTAGCAATCAGCCCCAGCATTTT. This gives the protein CASERASNQPQHF.

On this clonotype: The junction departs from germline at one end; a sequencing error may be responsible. CDR3 bases: TGCGGTGCTATAAGGCAACAATATACGCCGTATTTT. Translating it yields CGAIRQQYTPYF. The V gene is TRBV20-1, the J gene TRBJ2-3; D gene unclear. The CDR3 runs to 12 residues. The V gene's germline CDR1 is DFQATT and CDR2 SNEGSKA (reference sequence).

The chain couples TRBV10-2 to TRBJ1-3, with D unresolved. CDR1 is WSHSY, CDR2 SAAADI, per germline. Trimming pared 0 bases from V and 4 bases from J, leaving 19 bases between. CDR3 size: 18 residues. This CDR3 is CASSESPGRGLMGNTIYF. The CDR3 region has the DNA TGCGCCAGCAGTGAGTCTCCGGGGAGAGGACTTATGGGAAACACCATATATTTT.

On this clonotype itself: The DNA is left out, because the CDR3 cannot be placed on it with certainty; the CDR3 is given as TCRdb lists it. CDR3: CASSFYICSARGWGGYTF. J is TRBJ1-2 and V is TRBV11-2. Germline CDR1 SGHAT, CDR2 FQNNGV. Ends included, the CDR3 has 18 residues.

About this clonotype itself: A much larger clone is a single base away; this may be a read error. CDR3 residues: CSAREGPRDPYF. CDR3 DNA sequence: TGCAGTGCTAGAGAGGGACCGAGGGACCCGTACTTC. The V gene is TRBV20-1, the J gene TRBJ2-5; D is perhaps TRBD1 or TRBD2 (5 bases each). The V and J ends lost 0 bases and 13 bases respectively, with 15 bases between them. CDR3 length: 12 amino acids. The germline CDR1 and CDR2 sequences are DFQATT and SNEGSKA (reference sequence).